These 8 T cell receptor beta chains were all obtained from the same sample, sequenced in a study of T cells in Graves' hyperthyroidism and ophthalmopathy. It was RNA transcripts that yielded the amplified TCR beta CDR3 regions. HTBI primers were the set used in a first-round RT-PCR of the TCR CDR3. Each CDR3 protein gets one entry after TCRdb re-called the multiplex PCR reads with MiXCR. The sample contains around 520,000 distinct CDR3 sequences, over 13% of which appear only once. Sequencing used blood. Every receptor here comes from a woman aged 18-30 years with Graves' hyperthyroidism.

This clonotype was counted ten times or more. V gene TRBV12-3 or TRBV12-4 combines with J gene TRBJ2-5, with 8 bases identical to TRBD1. This CDR3 is built from 18 residues. V was pared by 6 bases and J by 0 bases, with 15 bases of the junction left unmatched. Here the CDR3 DNA reads TGTGCCAGCAGCCGCTCCCTCGGACAGGGCTCGTACCAAGAGACCCAGTACTTC. It encodes CASSRSLGQGSYQETQYF.

The genes are TRBV7-3 and TRBJ2-1; 10 nucleotides agree with TRBD2. The V segment lost 5 bases and the J segment 4 bases; nucleotides outside the gene matches: 5. Per the germline V gene, CDR1 is SGHTA and CDR2 is FQGTGA. There are 15 residues in the CDR3. CDR3 loop: CASSARTSGYNEQFF. The CDR3 nucleotides are TGTGCCAGCAGCGCCCGGACTAGCGGATACAATGAGCAGTTCTTC.

This clonotype was detected many times. Relative to the germline gene, one junction end is altered; a read error may explain this. The chain is built from TRBV6-6 and TRBJ2-5; TRBD1 agrees at 10 bases. The CDR3 has 14 amino acids. Germline V gene data show CDR1 as MNHNY and CDR2 as SVGAGI (reference sequence). This CDR3 reads CASSYRQGATAQYF. The CDR3 DNA sequence: TGTGCCAGTAGTTACAGACAGGGGGCGACGGCCCAGTACTTC.

There are many counts of this clonotype. The rearrangement uses TRBV11-2 and TRBJ2-3; D perhaps matches TRBD2 (6 bases). The CDR3 spans 14 residues. Per germline, CDR1 SGHAT and CDR2 FQNNGV. Trimming removed 5 bases at V and 6 bases at J, with 15 bases between. CDR3 in amino acids: CASSPGGEADTQYF. The DNA of the CDR3 is TGTGCCAGCAGCCCGGGCGGGGAAGCGGATACGCAGTATTTT.

This clonotype was detected a few times. The V call is TRBV5-1, the J call TRBJ2-1, with 10 bases lining up with TRBD2. CDR1 and CDR2 from the germline V gene are SGHRS and YFSETQ. The CDR3 is made up of 16 amino acids. Losses at the gene ends were 4 bases for V and 1 base for J; bases not matched to a gene: 5. In DNA, the CDR3 is TGCGCCAGCAGCCCATTACTAGCGGGGTCCTACAATGAGCAGTTCTTC. As protein: CASSPLLAGSYNEQFF.

This clonotype was recorded many times. V is TRBV28 and J is TRBJ2-1, with no clear D. The germline V gene encodes CDR1 MDHEN and CDR2 SYDVKM. CDR3 length equals 14 residues. V was clipped by 5 bases and J by 4 bases, with 12 bases between them. CDR3 DNA sequence: TGTGCCAGCAGTCCTTCTCCCCTATACAATGAGCAGTTCTTC. Residues: CASSPSPLYNEQFF. The whole variable domain, filled in from reference TRBV28 and TRBJ2-1, reads DVKVTQSSRYLVKRTGEKVFLECVQDMDHENMFWYRQDPGLGLRLIYFSYDVKMKEKGDIPEGYSVSREKKERFSLILESASTNQTSMYLCASSPSPLYNEQFFGPGTRLTVL.

This clonotype has at least ten counts. The chain has TRBV5-6 and TRBJ2-1, with D maybe TRBD1 (5 bases). Trimming shortened V by 3 bases and J by 1 base, and 11 bases separated the two germline ends. CDR3 length equals 15 residues. Per the germline V gene, CDR1 is SGHDT and CDR2 is YYEEEE. The CDR3 protein is CASSSRVLSYNEQFF. CDR3 DNA sequence: TGTGCCAGCAGCTCCAGGGTGCTTTCCTACAATGAGCAGTTCTTC. Drawing the rest from reference TRBV5-6 and TRBJ2-1, the complete variable domain is DAGVTQSPTHLIKTRGQQVTLRCSPKSGHDTVSWYQQALGQGPQFIFQYYEEEERQRGNFPDRFSGHQFPNYSSELNVNALLLGDSALYLCASSSRVLSYNEQFFGPGTRLTVL.

At least ten counts were recorded for this clonotype. This sequence joins TRBV6-2 or TRBV6-3 and TRBJ1-1; D gene ambiguous. This CDR3 has 16 amino acids. In germline, CDR1 is MNHEY, CDR2 SVGEGT. V was cut by 2 bases and J by 4 bases, with 17 bases left in between. The chain's CDR3 is CASSYPAAPLGTEAFF. The CDR3 DNA reads as TGTGCCAGCAGTTACCCGGCAGCCCCCTTGGGCACTGAAGCTTTCTTT.